By frequency in the sample, the clone carrying this T cell receptor beta chain is medium-sized. Some clones are missing from TCRdb's copy, which holds only in-frame ones; the method was immunoSEQ multiplex PCR. In the table there are some 15,000 clones, 70% of which are singletons. This entry comes from a study of T cells after somatic rescue of genetic block. This CDR3 region has 14 residues. V shed 5 bases and J shed 4 bases, with 15 bases lying between them. The rearrangement links TRBV5-3 to TRBJ1-2; no definite D call. TRBV5-3 qualifies as an ORF whose function is uncertain. The sample comprised peripheral blood mononuclear cells (PBMCs). The sequence was obtained from a man aged 18 to 30. CDR3 in DNA: TGTGCCAGAAGTACCGGCCATCGGAGCTATGGCTACACCTTC. This gives the protein CARSTGHRSYGYTF.